A single sample is the source of the 32 T cell receptor beta chains below, sequenced in a study of blood T cell repertoires in COVID-19. The method was immunoSEQ multiplex PCR; TCRdb's version includes in-frame clones alone and lacks a portion of them. The table has roughly 380,000 clones, about 89% seen once. The sequencing sample was made of peripheral blood. The receptors originated from a woman between 35 and 50 years old with COVID-19, enrolled during active disease.

This chain links TRBV28 with TRBJ1-2; TRBD1 might be the D (6 bases). V gave up 2 bases and J gave up 2 bases, with 21 bases separating them. This CDR3 has 18 residues. Germline V CDR1 and CDR2: MDHEN, SYDVKM. DNA for the CDR3: TGTGCCAGCAGTTTACCCCCATGGGGGGGGCCATCAAACTATGGCTACACCTTC. The encoded protein is CASSLPPWGGPSNYGYTF.

The J gene is TRBJ1-2, the V gene TRBV24-1; TRBD1 aligns across 10 bases. This CDR3 comprises 13 residues. Germline loops: CDR1 KGHDR, CDR2 SFDVKD. V lost 7 bases and J lost 8; bases outside the gene matches: 6. The chain's CDR3 is CATSDRGPGGYTF. Written as DNA, the CDR3 is TGTGCCACCAGCGACAGGGGGCCAGGGGGCTACACCTTC.

This clone was found once. J is TRBJ1-2 and V is TRBV18, with a weak D call TRBD1 (5 bases). V lost 6 bases to trimming and J lost 2 bases, with 7 bases between them. The CDR3 contains 12 residues. The germline CDR1 and CDR2 sequences are KGHSH and LQKENI. This CDR3 is CASSEGNYGYTF. The DNA for the CDR3 is TGTGCCAGCTCGGAGGGGAACTATGGCTACACCTTC.

The chain recombines TRBV6-5 with TRBJ1-3; 9 bases agree with TRBD1. This CDR3 has 15 residues. Trimming took 7 bases from V and 4 from J; bases not matched to a gene: 8. CDR1 and CDR2 from the germline V gene are MNHEY and SVGAGI. The CDR3 sequence is CASTDPGQGGNTIYF. CDR3 nucleotides: TGTGCCAGCACCGACCCAGGACAGGGGGGAAACACCATATATTTT.

The chain couples TRBV7-2 to TRBJ2-5; TRBD1 aligns across 8 bases. The germline CDR1 and CDR2 sequences are SGHTA and FQGNSA. Trimming cost V 3 bases and J 4 bases; bases outside gene matches: 4. CDR3 size: 14 residues. The CDR3 sequence is CASSFQGAGETQYF. The CDR3 region has the DNA TGTGCCAGCAGCTTCCAGGGGGCGGGAGAGACCCAGTACTTC.

This chain connects TRBV10-3 to TRBJ1-1; possibly TRBD1 for D (6 bases). The CDR3 has 16 amino acids. V lost 8 bases, J lost 2 bases, and 21 bases lay in between. CDR1 and CDR2 from the germline V gene are ENHRY and SYGVKD. The DNA for the CDR3 is TGTGCCATCCCACGCCCTCACTACAGGGATAACACTGAAGCTTTCTTT. Translated: CAIPRPHYRDNTEAFF.

The chain has TRBV27 and TRBJ2-7; 9 nucleotides agree with TRBD2. V lost 3 bases to trimming and J lost 3 bases; unmatched junction nucleotides: 12. This CDR3 comprises 17 residues. The germline V gene has CDR1 MNHEY and CDR2 SMNVEV (reference sequence). The chain's CDR3 is CASSFSSGSRGFYEQYF. The CDR3 bases are TGTGCCAGCAGTTTTAGTAGCGGGAGTAGGGGGTTCTACGAGCAGTACTTC.

The chain uses TRBV2 and TRBJ1-3; weak D call: TRBD1 (5 bases). Germline assignment: CDR1 SNHLY and CDR2 FYNNEI. The CDR3 length is 15 residues. The V end lost 8 bases, the J end lost 0 bases, and 14 bases lay between the germline ends. CDR3 protein: CASYAGRLSGNTIYF. The CDR3 bases are TGTGCCAGCTACGCAGGGCGCCTCTCTGGAAACACCATATATTTT.

J is TRBJ1-6 and V is TRBV21-1; the table's TRBD1 call for D was not verified on the DNA. TRBV21-1 is given as a pseudogene. This CDR3 is 14 amino acids long. The CDR3 nucleotides are TGTGCCAGCATCCCGGGACAGTTTAATTCACCCCTCCACTTT. Amino acids: CASIPGQFNSPLHF.

This sequence joins TRBV6-4 and TRBJ2-6; a weak D match, TRBD2 (6 bases). Per the germline V gene, CDR1 is MRHNA and CDR2 is SNTAGT. The V end was cut by 1 base, the J end by 3 bases, with 7 bases between. The CDR3 covers 15 residues. The CDR3 DNA sequence: TGTGCCAGCAGTGACTGGAGGGTTGGGGCCAACGTCCTGACTTTC. Amino acid sequence: CASSDWRVGANVLTF.

This sequence joins TRBV5-6 and TRBJ1-5, with D perhaps matching TRBD1 (6 bases). CDR3 length: 15 amino acids. Germline lookup yields CDR1 SGHDT and CDR2 YYEEEE. The V and J ends lost 4 bases and 0 bases respectively, with 11 bases between them. This chain's CDR3 is CASSRTEYSNQPQHF. In DNA form, the CDR3 reads TGTGCCAGCAGCCGGACAGAATATAGCAATCAGCCCCAGCATTTT.

J is TRBJ2-5 and V is TRBV28, with a weak D call TRBD2 (6 bases). V lost 2 bases and J lost 5, with 18 bases in between. Per germline, CDR1 MDHEN and CDR2 SYDVKM. The CDR3 contains 16 residues. The CDR3 nucleotides are TGTGCCAGCAGTTTAGAGGCGGGGAGGCTCACCGAGACCCAGTACTTC. Amino acid sequence: CASSLEAGRLTETQYF.

The chain combines TRBV6-4 with TRBJ1-2; D not resolved. Per germline, CDR1 MRHNA and CDR2 SNTAGT. Trimming removed 6 bases from V and 4 bases from J, with 15 bases in between. The length of the CDR3 is 14 residues. In nucleotides, the CDR3 is TGTGCCAGCAGGGATTCAGTCGCGGGCTATGGCTACACCTTC. It specifies CASRDSVAGYGYTF.

The rearrangement uses TRBV7-2 and TRBJ2-5, with 8 bases identical to TRBD2. The junction had 8 bases not matched to a gene; V was cut back by 3 bases and J by 5 bases. The V gene's germline CDR1 is SGHTA and CDR2 FQGNSA. The CDR3 runs 15 residues. CDR3 residues: CASSLGPGGLETQYF. As DNA, the CDR3 is TGTGCCAGCAGCTTGGGCCCGGGGGGGCTCGAGACCCAGTACTTC.

In this sample, this clone turned up once. The chain combines TRBV3-1 (or the pseudogene TRBV3-2) with TRBJ2-3; 9 bases match TRBD1. CDR1 is LGHDT, CDR2 YNNKEL, per germline (reference sequence). Trimming removed 6 bases from V and 2 bases from J; junction bases left unmatched: 6. CDR3 length: 15 amino acids. CDR3 DNA: TGTGCCAGCAGTTTACAGGGGGCCTTCACAGATACGCAGTATTTT. It yields the protein CASSLQGAFTDTQYF.

The chain couples TRBV29-1 to TRBJ1-1, with D perhaps matching TRBD1 (5 bases). This CDR3 is 12 amino acids long. V gave up 7 bases and J gave up 5 bases, with 14 bases separating them. From germline, CDR1 is SQVTM and CDR2 ANQGSEA. The CDR3 region is CSADRRRTEAFF. The CDR3 bases are TGCAGCGCTGACAGACGCAGGACTGAAGCTTTCTTT.

The V gene is TRBV19, the J gene TRBJ2-3; 7 positions agree with TRBD1. The V segment lost 5 bases and the J segment 1 base; nucleotides outside the gene matches: 15. The CDR3 spans 18 residues. CDR1 is LNHDA, CDR2 SQIVND, per germline (reference sequence). The CDR3 here is CASSANRGTPGRTDTQYF. The DNA of the CDR3 is TGTGCCAGTAGTGCCAACAGGGGTACCCCTGGTCGCACAGATACGCAGTATTTT.

The chain combines TRBV6-2 or TRBV6-3 with TRBJ2-7, with TRBD2 matching 11 bases. Germline lookup yields CDR1 MNHEY and CDR2 SVGEGT. This CDR3 is built from 15 residues. Trimming cost V 4 bases and J 2 bases; bases outside gene matches: 4. The CDR3 region has the DNA TGTGCCAGCAGTTCCCGGACTAGCGGGCCCTACGAGCAGTACTTC. The encoded protein is CASSSRTSGPYEQYF.

The rearrangement uses TRBV6-6 and TRBJ1-1; D might be TRBD1 (5 bases). This CDR3 comprises 15 residues. Germline V lookup: CDR1 MNHNY, CDR2 SVGAGI (reference sequence). With 5 bases removed from V and 3 bases from J, the gap between germline ends came to 16 bases. In DNA form, the CDR3 reads TGTGCCAGCAGTCCGCAGCCCCCCAGGGACACTGAAGCTTTCTTT. Translation: CASSPQPPRDTEAFF.

V and J are TRBV7-6 and TRBJ2-7; 8 nucleotides agree with TRBD1. Germline-derived CDR1 and CDR2 are SGHVS and FNYEAQ. The CDR3 consists of 15 residues. V was clipped by 6 bases and J by 2 bases; unmatched bases: 9. The CDR3 loop reads CASSSAQGAPYEQYF. DNA of the CDR3: TGTGCCAGCAGTTCAGCGCAGGGGGCCCCCTACGAGCAGTACTTC.

The chain couples TRBV19 to TRBJ1-4; tentative D call: TRBD1 (6 bases). Germline-derived CDR1 and CDR2 are LNHDA and SQIVND (reference sequence). The length of the CDR3 is 13 residues. V was pared by 9 bases and J by 5 bases, with 13 bases between. The CDR3 region is CASQGQRNEKLFF. The DNA of the CDR3 is TGTGCCAGCCAAGGACAGAGAAATGAAAAACTGTTTTTT.

The genes are TRBV19 and TRBJ1-6; D possibly corresponds to TRBD1 (6 bases). Between the trimmed V and J ends, which lost 5 bases and 7 bases, there was a span of 9 bases. The CDR3 totals 13 residues. Germline V gene lookup returns CDR1 LNHDA and CDR2 SQIVND (reference sequence). CDR3: CASSDTGNSPLHF. CDR3 DNA sequence: TGTGCCAGTAGTGACACAGGGAATTCACCCCTCCACTTT.

This clone was recorded once. The rearrangement joins TRBV7-2 to TRBJ2-7, with D perhaps matching TRBD2 (5 bases). From germline, CDR1 is SGHTA and CDR2 FQGNSA. V dropped 0 bases and J dropped 2 bases, with 11 bases sitting between them. This CDR3 has 15 residues. The CDR3 loop is CASSLAPTKTYEQYF. The DNA of the CDR3 is TGTGCCAGCAGCTTAGCTCCGACTAAAACCTACGAGCAGTACTTC.

The chain is built from TRBV7-2 and TRBJ1-4, with D uncertain. CDR1 and CDR2 from the germline V gene are SGHTA and FQGNSA. With 1 base removed from V and 0 bases from J, the gap between germline ends came to 9 bases. The CDR3 contains 16 residues. CDR3 nucleotide sequence: TGTGCCAGCAGCTTAGGAATCAGTGCAACTAATGAAAAACTGTTTTTT. Its protein product is CASSLGISATNEKLFF.

This chain uses TRBV19 with TRBJ1-4; TRBD1 agrees at 7 bases. Germline values: CDR1 LNHDA, CDR2 SQIVND (reference sequence). Unmatched junction bases numbered 15, after V lost 5 bases and J lost 12 bases. CDR3 length: 15 amino acids. The CDR3 is CASSPFQGVKGELFF. Here the CDR3 DNA reads TGTGCCAGTAGTCCCTTTCAGGGGGTAAAGGGGGAACTGTTTTTT.

This clone is a singleton in its sample. The chain carries TRBV5-5 and TRBJ1-1; the match to TRBD1 covers 7 bases. From germline, CDR1 is SGHKS and CDR2 YYEKEE (reference sequence). This CDR3 spans 13 amino acids. The V gene end was trimmed by 0 bases and the J gene end by 7 bases; junction bases not matched to a gene: 3. The CDR3 region has the DNA TGTGCCAGCAGCTTGGTCGGGACAGTTGAAGCTTTCTTT. Translating it yields CASSLVGTVEAFF.

The rearrangement links TRBV7-9 to TRBJ1-1, with 8 bases identical to TRBD1. The germline gives CDR1 SEHNR, CDR2 FQNEAQ (reference sequence). Trimming took 5 bases from V and 5 from J; bases not matched to a gene: 7. The CDR3 length is 14 residues. CDR3 DNA sequence: TGTGCCAGCAGCCACAGGGGGTCGGATACTGAAGCTTTCTTT. Translation gives CASSHRGSDTEAFF.

The chain employs TRBV24-1 and TRBJ2-7; TRBD1 matches at 7 bases. The J segment lost 4 bases and the V segment lost 6 bases, leaving 5 bases of the junction unmatched. Germline CDR1 is KGHDR and CDR2 is SFDVKD. The CDR3 consists of 13 residues. CDR3 sequence: CATSLRQGYEQYF. In DNA, the CDR3 is TGTGCCACCAGTTTGCGACAGGGATACGAGCAGTACTTC.

V and J are TRBV14 and TRBJ2-1; 8 nucleotides agree with TRBD2. Losses at the gene ends were 0 bases for V and 6 bases for J; bases not matched to a gene: 10. Germline assignment: CDR1 SGHDN and CDR2 FVKESK. This CDR3 region has 17 residues. The CDR3 DNA is TGTGCCAGCAGCCAAGATTTTTCGAGGACTAGCATCAATGAGCAGTTCTTC. Its translation is CASSQDFSRTSINEQFF.

The gene calls are TRBV24-1 and TRBJ2-3, with TRBD2 matching over 10 bases. This CDR3 is 15 amino acids long. The J segment lost 5 bases and the V segment lost 5 bases, leaving 6 bases of the junction unmatched. The germline gives CDR1 KGHDR, CDR2 SFDVKD. CDR3 sequence (DNA): TGTGCCACCAGTGCCGCTAGCGGGAGTCAAGATACGCAGTATTTT. Residues: CATSAASGSQDTQYF.

This rearrangement joins TRBV30 to TRBJ1-2; a possible D gene is TRBD1 (5 bases). The CDR3 length is 11 residues. Per the germline V gene, CDR1 is GTSNPN and CDR2 is SVGIG (reference sequence). Trimming pared 5 bases from V and 4 bases from J, leaving 8 bases between. The CDR3 is CAWDRGYGYTF. In DNA form, the CDR3 reads TGTGCCTGGGATAGGGGCTATGGCTACACCTTC.

The chain uses TRBV5-6 and TRBJ1-6; TRBD1 aligns across 8 bases. The CDR3 has 15 amino acids. The junction had 2 bases not matched to a gene; V was cut back by 1 base and J by 5 bases. Germline-derived CDR1 and CDR2 are SGHDT and YYEEEE. This chain's CDR3 is CASSLTGGHNSPLHF. CDR3 nucleotide sequence: TGTGCCAGCAGCTTGACAGGGGGTCATAATTCACCCCTCCACTTT. The full variable domain, rest sourced from reference TRBV5-6 and TRBJ1-6, is DAGVTQSPTHLIKTRGQQVTLRCSPKSGHDTVSWYQQALGQGPQFIFQYYEEEERQRGNFPDRFSGHQFPNYSSELNVNALLLGDSALYLCASSLTGGHNSPLHFGNGTRLTVT.